Listed below are T cell receptor beta chains from one sample, sequenced in a study of OX40 agonist ivuxolimab in advanced cancers. Data came from immunoSEQ multiplex PCR; TCRdb stores just in-frame clones and leaves some out. The sample contains tens of thousands of clones, roughly 94% of which appear only once. The sample here was CD4+ or CD8+ T cells sorted from blood, taken in a trial of the OX40 agonist ivuxolimab. The source of these receptors is an adult with an advanced solid tumor such as melanoma, head and neck, liver or kidney cancer. CDR3s include the opening cysteine and the closing phenylalanine or tryptophan. A D gene is named only where the DNA matches it firmly. The size field is filled for only some rows; it gives once, few, many or a size class.

clone_size,d_call,j_call,v_call,cdr3_nt,cdr3_aa
.,.,TRBJ1-2,TRBV7-9,TGTGCCAGCAGCTTAGAATCATATGGCTACACCTTC,CASSLESYGYTF
.,TRBD2,TRBJ2-7,TRBV4-1,TGCGCCAGCAGCCAAGATGACAGCGGGGGCGTCTACGAGCAGTACTTC,CASSQDDSGGVYEQYF
.,.,TRBJ2-1,TRBV19,TGTGCCAGTAGTCCAGACTATTACAATGAGCAGTTCTTC,CASSPDYYNEQFF
once,.,TRBJ1-3,TRBV9,TGTGCCAGCAGTCGGGACGGGAGCTCTGGAAACACCATATATTTT,CASSRDGSSGNTIYF
.,TRBD1,TRBJ2-6,TRBV19,TGTGCCAGTAGTATATCCACAGGGGTGAGGGTCCTGACTTTC,CASSISTGVRVLTF
.,.,TRBJ2-7,TRBV5-4,TGTGCCAGCAGCTTGGGGGCAGGCTCCTACGAGCAGTACTTC,CASSLGAGSYEQYF
.,.,TRBJ2-4,TRBV13,TGTGCCAGCAGCTCAGGTCGCGGTTGGGCCAAAAACATTCAGTACTTC,CASSSGRGWAKNIQYF
.,TRBD2,TRBJ2-3,TRBV4-3,TGCGCCAGCACCCCGCGACTAGCGGGAGGAGTAGATACGCAGTATTTT,CASTPRLAGGVDTQYF
.,TRBD1,TRBJ1-1,TRBV19,TGTGCCAGTAGGATACAGGGGGCTGACACTGAAGCTTTCTTT,CASRIQGADTEAFF
.,.,TRBJ2-6,TRBV19,TGTGCCAGTAGGATTACTCACTCTGGGGCCAACGTCCTGACTTTC,CASRITHSGANVLTF
.,.,TRBJ1-5,TRBV5-6,TGTGCCAGCAGCTATGTGGGAGGGGAAGATCAGCCCCAGCATTTT,CASSYVGGEDQPQHF
.,TRBD2,TRBJ2-1,TRBV29-1,TGCAGCGTTGGACTAGCGGGATACAATGAGCAGTTCTTC,CSVGLAGYNEQFF
.,.,TRBJ2-7,TRBV6-1,TGTGCCAGTAGTTACGAGCAGTACTTC,CASSYEQYF
.,.,TRBJ2-7,TRBV27,TGTGCCAGCAGTTTAGGCGCCTCCTACGAGCAGTACTTC,CASSLGASYEQYF
.,.,TRBJ1-2,TRBV5-6,TGTGCCAGCAGCTTGGGGGCAGATCCCTATGGCTACACCTTC,CASSLGADPYGYTF
.,TRBD2,TRBJ2-7,TRBV27,TGTGCCAGCAGGAGGACTAGCTCTTATTACGAGCAGTACTTC,CASRRTSSYYEQYF
.,TRBD2,TRBJ2-5,TRBV11-2,TGTGCCAGCAACTTAGCGGGCGCCCCGCAAGAGACCCAGTACTTC,CASNLAGAPQETQYF
.,.,TRBJ2-3,TRBV9,TGTGCCAGCAGCACCCAACGGGGCCTCACAGATACGCAGTATTTT,CASSTQRGLTDTQYF
.,TRBD2,TRBJ2-4,TRBV29-1,TGCAGCGTCGCCGGGACTAGCCTAAACATTCAGTACTTC,CSVAGTSLNIQYF
.,.,TRBJ1-3,TRBV5-4,TGTGCCAGCAGCTTGGTTTTGGGCGGAGACTCTGGAAACACCATATATTTT,CASSLVLGGDSGNTIYF
.,.,TRBJ2-3,TRBV6-5,TGTGCCAGCAGAAACCCCCCAGATACGCAGTATTTT,CASRNPPDTQYF
.,TRBD2,TRBJ2-1,TRBV9,TGTGCCAGCAGCGTAGTTGCGGGAGATGAGCAGTTCTTC,CASSVVAGDEQFF
.,.,TRBJ2-7,TRBV27,TGTGCCAGCAGTGTGAGCGCTGCCTACGAGCAGTACTTC,CASSVSAAYEQYF
.,.,TRBJ2-1,TRBV4-3,TGCGCCAGCAGCCCGAGGGGCGGATATGAGCAGTTCTTC,CASSPRGGYEQFF
once,.,TRBJ1-1,TRBV4-1,TGCGCCAGCAGCCAAAGAACGGGGGTGAACACTGAAGCTTTCTTT,CASSQRTGVNTEAFF
.,.,TRBJ1-5,TRBV11-2,TGTGCCAGCAGCTTAAAACAGGGAAGCAATCAGCCCCAGCATTTT,CASSLKQGSNQPQHF
.,.,TRBJ2-7,TRBV12-2,TGTGCCAGCAGCACAAATCACCCTGAGCAGTACTTC,CASSTNHPEQYF
.,.,TRBJ1-1,TRBV7-9,TGTGCCAGCAGCTCGCTCACAGGAATGAACACTGAAGCTTTCTTT,CASSSLTGMNTEAFF